The rows below give T cell receptor beta chains drawn from one sample of a study of T-cell memory formation after mild COVID-19. From the 5' RACE reads, TCRdb called clonotypes with MiXCR, one entry per CDR3 protein. The sample shows fewer than 650,000 distinct CDR3 sequences, around 16% of them seen only once. Sequencing was done on a sample of PBMCs or a T cell subset sorted from them (not recorded which). These receptors were collected from an adult woman who had mild COVID-19 (a few samples of this study predate the infection). Cell type and time point are not known. Both conserved end residues are part of each CDR3. The D gene is left open where the match is weak. Expanded clones get a size class; other rows say once, few or many, or leave the size out.

abundance	d_gene	v_gene	j_gene	CDR3nt	CDR3aa
NA	NA	TRBV25-1	TRBJ1-2	TGTGCCAGCAGTGACAGAGAAGGGGACTATGGCTACACCTTC	CASSDREGDYGYTF
few	TRBD1	TRBV7-8	TRBJ2-5	TGTGCCAGCAGTCCAGGACAGGTGATGACCCAGTACTTC	CASSPGQVMTQYF
NA	TRBD1	TRBV27	TRBJ2-7	TGTGCCAGCAGTCCCAGACAGGGGAGAAGGGCCTACGAGCAGTACTTC	CASSPRQGRRAYEQYF
few	NA	TRBV5-1	TRBJ1-2	TGCGCCAGCGGAGGAGTAACTAACTATGGCTACACCTTC	CASGGVTNYGYTF
NA	NA	TRBV27	TRBJ1-2	TGTGCCAGCAGCCCAATATCCAGACTGGCGAACTATGGCTACACCTTC	CASSPISRLANYGYTF
few	NA	TRBV20-1	TRBJ2-3	TGCAGTGCTAGACTAGATGGGTACACAGATACGCAGTATTTT	CSARLDGYTDTQYF
few	NA	TRBV4-1	TRBJ1-2	TGCGCCAGCAGCCAGGACCGATACAACTATGGCTACACCTTC	CASSQDRYNYGYTF
NA	NA	TRBV11-1	TRBJ2-1	TGTGCCAGCAGCTCCGTATCGGGTTTAGATGAGCAGTTCTTC	CASSSVSGLDEQFF
medium-sized	NA	TRBV7-3	TRBJ1-5	TGTGCCAGCAGCGAATCCGACGGTTGCAATCAGCCCCAGCATTTT	CASSESDGCNQPQHF
NA	NA	TRBV20-1	TRBJ2-7	TGCAGTGCTAGAGCCGGGACCCCGTACGAGCAGTACTTC	CSARAGTPYEQYF
many	TRBD2	TRBV7-6	TRBJ2-7	TGTGCCAGCAGCTTACGGGGGGTCTCCTACGAGCAGTACTTC	CASSLRGVSYEQYF
few	TRBD2	TRBV5-6	TRBJ2-5	TGTGCCAGCAGCGGTCTTGGACTAGCGGGCCTACAAGAGACCCAGTACTTC	CASSGLGLAGLQETQYF
NA	NA	TRBV12-3/TRBV12-4	TRBJ1-5	TGTGCCAGCAGCTCCGCAGGATCGGGACAGCCCCAGCATTTT	CASSSAGSGQPQHF
NA	TRBD2	TRBV9	TRBJ2-3	TGTGCCAGCAGCGTAGGACTAGCAGCCCCGGATACGCAGTATTTT	CASSVGLAAPDTQYF
few	NA	TRBV11-2	TRBJ1-1	TGTGCCAGCAGCTCTCCAGTGAGGAACACTGAAGCTTTCTTT	CASSSPVRNTEAFF
NA	TRBD1	TRBV20-1	TRBJ1-1	TGCAGTGCTAGACTGGGACAGGGGGCGCCTCCGGACACTGAAGCTTTCTTT	CSARLGQGAPPDTEAFF
NA	TRBD1	TRBV7-9	TRBJ1-1	TGTGCCAGCAGCTCGGGGACAGGGGAGTTCACTGAAGCTTTCTTT	CASSSGTGEFTEAFF
few	TRBD2	TRBV6-5	TRBJ2-1	TGTGCCAGCAGTTTATGGACTAGCGGCCCAAATGAGCAGTTCTTC	CASSLWTSGPNEQFF
few	NA	TRBV30	TRBJ2-3	TGTGCCTGGATGGGGCGAGGGACCAATACGCAGTATTTT	CAWMGRGTNTQYF
many	NA	TRBV4-1	TRBJ2-3	TGCGCCAGCAGCCTAAATTGGGAAGATACGCAGTATTTT	CASSLNWEDTQYF
few	TRBD2	TRBV9	TRBJ2-5	TGTGCCAGCAGTAGCGGGGGAATACAAGAGACCCAGTACTTC	CASSSGGIQETQYF
few	TRBD2	TRBV13	TRBJ2-1	TGTGCCAGCACGGCGGGGGGCTACAATGAGCAGTTCTTC	CASTAGGYNEQFF
once	NA	TRBV7-9	TRBJ2-3	TGTGCCAGCAGCCTTACGGCGGGAGATACGCAGTATTTT	CASSLTAGDTQYF
NA	NA	TRBV29-1	TRBJ1-1	TGCAGCGCCGGGGGGTGGGATAAGGGCACTGAAGCTTTCTTT	CSAGGWDKGTEAFF
few	TRBD1	TRBV6-5	TRBJ1-5	TGTGCCAGCAGTGGGGACAGGGCGGGAAGCAATCAGCCCCAGCATTTT	CASSGDRAGSNQPQHF
few	NA	TRBV12-3/TRBV12-4	TRBJ1-6	TGTGCCAGCAGTTTAGGGGCATCTAATTCACCCCTCCACTTT	CASSLGASNSPLHF
NA	TRBD1	TRBV15	TRBJ2-7	TGTGCCACCAGCAGAGATAGGGCGACAGGGGCCGAGCAGTACTTC	CATSRDRATGAEQYF
once	NA	TRBV11-2	TRBJ2-7	TGTGCCAGCAGCGAGGTCCACTACGAGCAGTACTTC	CASSEVHYEQYF
NA	TRBD2	TRBV11-1	TRBJ2-7	TGTGCCAGCAGCTTCTTTGGGGCTAGCGGGAGGTCTCGTAGATACGAGCAGTACTTC	CASSFFGASGRSRRYEQYF
few	TRBD2	TRBV29-1	TRBJ2-5	TGCAGCGTTGAATATGGGCGGGAGAGGGGTAGAGAGACCCAGTACTTC	CSVEYGRERGRETQYF
NA	TRBD1	TRBV5-1	TRBJ2-1	TGCGCCAGCAGCCTACCGGGACAGGGGGCTTCGGGGCAGTTCTTC	CASSLPGQGASGQFF
few	NA	TRBV9	TRBJ1-4	TGTGCCAGCAGCGTAGAGGGAACAGCTAATGAAAAACTGTTTTTT	CASSVEGTANEKLFF
many	NA	TRBV7-8	TRBJ2-7	TGTGCCAGCAGCTCCGGGACCGCCTCAGGGGGGGAGCAGTACTTC	CASSSGTASGGEQYF
once	NA	TRBV7-9	TRBJ1-4	TGTGCCAGCAGCTTAGGAGGCCCTAGGGAAAAACTGTTTTTT	CASSLGGPREKLFF
few	TRBD2	TRBV12-3/TRBV12-4	TRBJ2-2	TGTGCCAGCAGGCCTACTAGCGGGGGGGCCTCCGGGGAGCTGTTTTTT	CASRPTSGGASGELFF
few	NA	TRBV4-3	TRBJ2-2	TGCGCCAGCAGCCAGGAGGGGCCTGGTACCGGGGAGCTGTTTTTT	CASSQEGPGTGELFF
NA	NA	TRBV19	TRBJ2-5	TGTGCCAGTAGTATGGGTGAGACCCAGTACTTC	CASSMGETQYF
few	NA	TRBV29-1	TRBJ2-5	TGCAGCGTTTTTGGACAGCAAGAGACCCAGTACTTC	CSVFGQQETQYF
NA	NA	TRBV27	TRBJ2-1	TGTGCCAGCAGTTCCGACCTTTTTGGGGCCTACAATGAGCAGTTCTTC	CASSSDLFGAYNEQFF
few	NA	TRBV9	TRBJ2-1	TGTGCCAGCAGCCGGGATCCGTACAATGAGCAGTTCTTC	CASSRDPYNEQFF
NA	TRBD1	TRBV24-1	TRBJ2-2	TGTGCCACCAGTGATCCCCGACAGGGGGACACCGGGGAGCTGTTTTTT	CATSDPRQGDTGELFF
few	NA	TRBV7-9	TRBJ2-2	TGTGCCAGCAGCTTAGCGGCGGGACAGCTCACCGGGGAGCTGTTTTTT	CASSLAAGQLTGELFF
NA	TRBD1	TRBV29-1	TRBJ2-3	TGCAGCGTGCGACAGGGGCCCGCAGATACGCAGTATTTT	CSVRQGPADTQYF
NA	TRBD1	TRBV5-1	TRBJ1-1	TGCGCCAGCAGCGGGACAGAGGAAAGGAGCCTGAACACTGAAGCTTTCTTT	CASSGTEERSLNTEAFF
NA	NA	TRBV5-5	TRBJ2-1	TGTGCCAGCAGCTTGAGGGGGTACGATGAGCAGTTCTTC	CASSLRGYDEQFF
few	TRBD2	TRBV20-1	TRBJ2-2	TGCAGTGCCCCGTCGGGACTAGCGGGAGGCACCGGGGAGCTGTTTTTT	CSAPSGLAGGTGELFF
NA	TRBD1	TRBV12-3/TRBV12-4	TRBJ2-7	TGTGCCAGCAGTTTAGGGGACAGTCTCTACGAGCAGTACTTC	CASSLGDSLYEQYF
few	NA	TRBV4-2	TRBJ2-7	TGTGCCAGCAGCCAAGATCGTATGGGGTCAACCTACGAGCAGTACTTC	CASSQDRMGSTYEQYF
few	NA	TRBV24-1	TRBJ2-2	TGTGCCACCAGTGATTTGATCGCCGGGGAGCTGTTTTTT	CATSDLIAGELFF
NA	TRBD2	TRBV27	TRBJ2-7	TGTGCCAGCAGTTTCAGACTAGCGGGAGTCTACGAGCAGTACTTC	CASSFRLAGVYEQYF
NA	NA	TRBV5-5	TRBJ2-1	TGTGCCAGCAGCCCAGACTGGAGCTCCTACAATGAGCAGTTCTTC	CASSPDWSSYNEQFF
few	NA	TRBV24-1	TRBJ2-1	TGTGCCACCGAGGACCGAAGCTCCTACAATGAGCAGTTCTTC	CATEDRSSYNEQFF
few	NA	TRBV6-2/TRBV6-3	TRBJ2-5	TGTGCCAGCAGCCCCCTCGGACGACAGACCCAGTACTTC	CASSPLGRQTQYF
few	TRBD2	TRBV6-2/TRBV6-3	TRBJ2-1	TGTGCCAGCAGTTACTCACTAGCGGGACTCTCCTACAATGAGCAGTTCTTC	CASSYSLAGLSYNEQFF
few	TRBD1	TRBV7-2	TRBJ2-1	TGTGCCAGCAGCCATAGACAGGGGGCGGGTGAGCAGTTCTTC	CASSHRQGAGEQFF
few	NA	TRBV6-6	TRBJ2-7	TGTGCCAGCAGGGGGAGGTGGGAGAAGACCACGTCCTACGAGCAGTACTTC	CASRGRWEKTTSYEQYF
few	TRBD1	TRBV27	TRBJ1-1	TGTGCCAGCATGCTCCAGGGGGCTGGCACTGAAGCTTTCTTT	CASMLQGAGTEAFF
few	TRBD2	TRBV5-1	TRBJ2-5	TGCGCCAGCTCCGAGGGGCGGGGGGGCGGTACTGAGACCCAGTACTTC	CASSEGRGGGTETQYF
few	TRBD1	TRBV5-6	TRBJ1-1	TGTGCCAGCAGCCGCAACAGGGGTTCGAAGAGCACTGAAGCTTTCTTT	CASSRNRGSKSTEAFF